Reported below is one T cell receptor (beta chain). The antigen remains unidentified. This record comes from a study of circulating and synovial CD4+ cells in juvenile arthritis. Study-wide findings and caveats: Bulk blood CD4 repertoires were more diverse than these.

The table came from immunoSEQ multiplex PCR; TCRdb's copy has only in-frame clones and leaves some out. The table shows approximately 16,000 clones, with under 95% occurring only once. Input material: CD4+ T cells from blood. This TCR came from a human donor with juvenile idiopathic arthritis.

CDR3 sequence reads: CASTRSRREEQFF. The CDR3, as DNA: TGTGCCAGCACCCGGTCCCGAAGGGAGGAGCAGTTCTTC. The rearrangement links TRBV6-6 to TRBJ2-1, with D perhaps TRBD2 (5 bases). Germline V gives CDR1 MNHNY, CDR2 SVGAGI (reference sequence). The CDR3 spans 13 residues. Trimming took off 7 bases at V and 10 bases at J, with 17 bases between the two ends.